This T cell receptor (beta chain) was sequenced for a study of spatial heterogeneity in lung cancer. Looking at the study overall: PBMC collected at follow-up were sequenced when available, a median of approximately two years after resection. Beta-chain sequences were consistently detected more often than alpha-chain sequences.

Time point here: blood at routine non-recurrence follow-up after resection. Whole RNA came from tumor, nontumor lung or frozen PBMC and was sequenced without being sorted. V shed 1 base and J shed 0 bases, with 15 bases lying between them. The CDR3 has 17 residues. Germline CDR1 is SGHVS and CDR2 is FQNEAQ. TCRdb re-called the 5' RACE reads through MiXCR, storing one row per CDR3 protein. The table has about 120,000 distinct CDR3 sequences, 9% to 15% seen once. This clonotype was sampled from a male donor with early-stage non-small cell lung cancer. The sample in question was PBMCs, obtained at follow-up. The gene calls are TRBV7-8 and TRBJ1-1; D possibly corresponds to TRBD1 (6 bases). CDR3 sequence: CASSLGTVDSLNTEAFF. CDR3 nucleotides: TGTGCCAGCAGCTTAGGGACTGTGGACAGCTTGAACACTGAAGCTTTCTTT.